This entry concerns a single T cell receptor beta chain. Its antigen is unknown. Base qualities were left out, and no much larger clone turns up one base away. The approximately 41 donors, aged about 6 to 95 years, were systemically healthy Caucasian individuals from Russia. Ten milliliters of peripheral blood were drawn from each donor into EDTA-treated Vacutainer tubes. PBMCs were isolated by Ficoll-Paque density-gradient centrifugation, with at least 7 million obtained per sample. Trizol reagent was used to extract total RNA from PBMCs, with at least 5.5 micrograms per sample. Naive CD45RAhigh/CD27high T cell percentages were measured by flow cytometry on a PBMC aliquot from every donor. The library came from 5' RACE. Sequencing was performed on an Illumina HiSeq 2500. A second PCR of about 7 to 12 cycles was performed with a sample-barcoded 5' primer and a J-beta primer mix. A unique molecular identifier was introduced onto each TCR beta cDNA molecule by a template-switch 5' adaptor carrying 12 random nucleotides. Each sample yielded at least 3 million CDR3-containing paired-end reads. First-strand cDNA synthesis was performed from all RNA using the Mint cDNA synthesis kit, with priming by a TRBC-specific oligonucleotide. Following uracil-DNA glycosylase treatment, all cDNA underwent a first 18-cycle PCR with the universal primers M1SS and BC2_uni_R. The authors processed their data as follows. Normalization of each sample was performed by random selection of 1 million high-quality reads, each carrying a distinct molecular identifier. Reads sharing molecular identifiers were discarded rather than binned into consensus sequences. CDR3 identification, clonotype clustering and error correction used MiTCR with a Q25 quality threshold and the strictest error-elimination algorithm. A nonparametric unseen species model using Euler transformation provided a lower-bound estimate of total TCR beta diversity. TCRdb applied fastp at Q25 and MiXCR to the public reads, then kept only in-frame beta chains. Rows are unified per CDR3 protein, each entry keeping the most common DNA and genes. In this record, the V and J calls reflect TCRdb's handling and not the investigators' own analysis. For this sample the table gives about 1 million distinct CDR3 sequences, of which 35% to 50% were detected only once. The ten largest clones take up 18% of the sample.

The data were taken from a study of blood T cells in healthy people across ages (dated by TCRdb to 2014 to 2015). The study in broad terms: In model experiments, roughly one uniquely barcoded TCR beta cDNA molecule per two T cells was captured by template switching. Age-related changes in TCR beta repertoire diversity were measured in the study by deep sequencing normalized with unique cDNA molecular identifiers. To avoid experimental bias, donors of different ages were spread randomly across the sequencing lanes. Using the same blood draw, the study looked at two additional independent replicas of 1 million unique cDNA reads for two donors, one aged 18 to 29 and the other aged 80 or older. The donors were split into four age groups: young (average around 15 years), middle-aged (39), aged (over 55) and long-lived (roughly 86).

Study-wide findings and limitations: Observed TCR beta diversity correlated strongly with the percentage of naive T cells measured by flow cytometry. Observed TCR beta diversity per million T cells fell roughly linearly with age, and a significant reduction was already apparent by age about 38. Estimates of total diversity based on one million sequenced T cells were regarded as lower bounds and as underestimates. Compared with the aged group, the long-lived group had more naive CD4+ T cells, fewer expanded clones and increased TCR diversity, suggesting age selection. Because the CMV infection status of the donors was unknown, age-related changes in expanded clonotypes may potentially have been confounded. Bulk unsorted PBMC profiling prevented conclusive comparison of naive and antigen-experienced compartments.

V gives up 5 bases and J gives up 9 bases, and the segment between their germline ends measures 14 bases. The CDR3 has 13 amino acids, counting the end cysteine and phenylalanine. Only the CDR3 region is kept as DNA, spanning 39 bases read in frame from base 1. The germline V gene (reference sequence) specifies SEHNR as CDR1 and FQNEAQ as CDR2. Sequenced sample: blood. The rearranged chain carries TRBV7-9 and TRBJ2-1; confidence is insufficient to name the D gene. The TCR originated in an older woman in good health. Read as DNA, the sequence is TGTGCCAGCAGCCCCCCTGGGGTTGGTGAGCAGTTCTTC. This gives the protein CASSPPGVGEQFF.